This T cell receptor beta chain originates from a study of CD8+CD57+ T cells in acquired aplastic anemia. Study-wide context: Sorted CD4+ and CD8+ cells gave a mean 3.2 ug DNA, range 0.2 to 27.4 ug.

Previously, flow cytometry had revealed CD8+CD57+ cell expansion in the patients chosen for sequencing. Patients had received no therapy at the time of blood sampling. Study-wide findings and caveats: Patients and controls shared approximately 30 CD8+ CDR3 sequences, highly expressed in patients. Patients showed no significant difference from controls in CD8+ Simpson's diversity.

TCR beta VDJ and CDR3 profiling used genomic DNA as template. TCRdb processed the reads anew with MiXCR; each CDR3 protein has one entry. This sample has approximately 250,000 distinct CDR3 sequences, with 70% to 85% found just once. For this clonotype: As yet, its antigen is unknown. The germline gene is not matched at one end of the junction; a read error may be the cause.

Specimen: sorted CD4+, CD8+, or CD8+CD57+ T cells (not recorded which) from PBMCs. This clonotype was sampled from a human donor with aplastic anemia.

The CDR3 region is CASRGGGGATTDF. Here the CDR3 DNA reads TGTGCCAGCAGGGGGGGGGGGGGGGCGACCACTGATTTT. V gene TRBV7-8 combines with J gene TRBJ2-3; a weak D match, TRBD2 (7 bases). CDR1 and CDR2 from the germline V gene are SGHVS and FQNEAQ. The CDR3 is 13 amino acids.